Below, one TCR beta chain is given with its context. The sample holds a few counts of this clonotype. Its antigen specificity is not known. The sample holds no much larger clone one base away, and base qualities are not on file. The data derive from a study of human T cells and chemical hapten exposure (dated by TCRdb to the early 2020s). For context, the study as a whole: For sensitization, 2% DPC in acetone was applied to an approximately 2 cm by approximately 2 cm area of upper inner arm skin. Patch testing was performed on the upper back with Finn chambers containing 0.01% DPC, and the patch tests were scored after 6 days according to International Contact Dermatitis Research Group standards. Most of the patients in the cohort were female, and the cohort covered alopecia areata with under or over 50% scalp involvement, alopecia totalis and alopecia universalis. Libraries were pooled for sequencing, and per-sample TCR yields varied mainly because of small differences in library volumes within the pool. This study followed changes in the peripheral blood TCR repertoire in vivo during primary and secondary sensitization of alopecia patients to the hapten diphenylcyclopropenone (DPC). Weekly therapeutic DPC doses were additionally applied to the scalp of patients throughout the roughly 25-week study period. Patient blood was sampled pre-sensitization (week 0) and at 2, 6 and about 24 weeks after DPC sensitization. Blood for TCR sequencing was provided by twenty-nine alopecia patients at one to four time points (pre-sensitization, 2, 6 and 24 weeks). Study-wide conclusions, independent of this receptor: Compared with pre-sensitization or healthy control sets, expanded TCRs formed significantly more large CDR3 similarity clusters, which is consistent with antigen-driven responses. Repeated subsampling changed both the strength of the expansion versus patch-test correlation and the threshold at which the correlation became significant. The number of PT1 expanded TCRs positively correlated with patch test score, significant at thresholds 8, 16 and 32 but not 4. The number of TCRs above 1 in 1000 frequency did not change with DPC sensitization; there was no evidence of global repertoire structure alterations. Alopecia, a presumed autoimmune disease, was present in all patients, so the immune response of the patients might differ from that of healthy individuals.

Interpreted using the paper, the time point label stands for: patch test 2, 6 weeks after DPC sensitization. The meaning of the sample's treatment or condition label: therapeutic diphenylcyclopropenone sensitization with weekly scalp DPC. At each patch-test visit, blood was drawn before the patch test was applied. Patients were eligible if aged 18 to 70, diagnosed with alopecia and judged suitable for DPC therapy, and pregnant patients were excluded. Total RNA was extracted from unfractionated whole blood that had been collected in Tempus Blood RNA tubes. Libraries came from RACE. Sequencing took place on a NextSeq 500. Library preparation attached unique molecular identifiers to individual cDNA molecules for quantitative, reproducible TCR counting. For every blood RNA sample, sequencing covered both the TCR alpha and TCR beta chains. Per the original workflow: The median number of TCRs per sample was 95,638, ranging from about 20,000 to 750,000. The Decombinator software suite was used to annotate the V, J and CDR3 of the TCR reads. For the PS versus PT1 abundance plots, all samples were subsampled to the same number of TCRs (28,000). TCRs were defined as expanded if absent before sensitization and observed at least eight times at the 2-week time point. TCRdb reanalyzed the raw reads on its own, using fastp at Q25 for trimming and MiXCR for clone calling, and kept in-frame beta chains. Merged by CDR3 protein, the rows form single entries marked with the most common genes and DNA. TCRdb's processing, not the authors' own work, is the source of the V and J calls. Across this sample there are more than 85,000 distinct CDR3 sequences, with 9.2% seen only once. About 3.4% of the sample lies in the top ten.

Looking up the germline V gene (reference sequence) yields CDR1 LGHDT and CDR2 YNNKEL. V is shortened by 6 bases, J by 7 bases, and the region joining them spans 15 bases. The cysteine opens and the phenylalanine closes a CDR3 of 13 amino acids. The sequence is cut down to CDR3 DNA, 39 bases in frame from base 1. Specimen: whole blood, collected in connection with sensitization to the hapten diphenylcyclopropenone (DPC). The chain links TRBV3-1 with TRBJ1-2; TRBD1 is perhaps the D gene, given 5 matching bases. The TCR was taken from a woman aged 40 to 50 with alopecia areata. Some clones in this sample may be carry-over from other donors' samples. The CDR3 in this case is CASRPDSPGGYTF. The DNA reads as follows: TGTGCCAGCAGACCTGACAGCCCCGGTGGCTACACCTTC.